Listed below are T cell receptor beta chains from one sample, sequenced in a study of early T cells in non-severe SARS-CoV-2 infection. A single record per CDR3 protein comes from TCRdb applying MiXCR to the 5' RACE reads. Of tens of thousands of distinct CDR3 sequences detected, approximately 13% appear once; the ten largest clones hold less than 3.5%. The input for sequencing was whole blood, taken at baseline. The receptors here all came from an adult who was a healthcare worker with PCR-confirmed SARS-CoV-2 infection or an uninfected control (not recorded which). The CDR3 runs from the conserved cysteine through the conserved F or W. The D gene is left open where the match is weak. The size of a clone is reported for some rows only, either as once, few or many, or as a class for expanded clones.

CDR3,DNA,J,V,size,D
CASSEFTDHTEAFF,TGTGCCAGCAGTGAATTCACGGACCACACTGAAGCTTTCTTT,TRBJ1-1,TRBV6-1,few,-
CASRGDRQANYGYTF,TGTGCCAGCAGGGGGGACAGACAAGCTAACTATGGCTACACCTTC,TRBJ1-2,TRBV6-5,-,TRBD1
CSARIETPGEAFF,TGCAGTGCTAGAATAGAAACCCCAGGAGAAGCTTTCTTT,TRBJ1-1,TRBV20-1,-,-
CASSPPNLRGEQFF,TGTGCCAGCAGCCCCCCCAATTTGCGGGGGGAGCAGTTCTTC,TRBJ2-1,TRBV7-6,-,TRBD2
CASSLSGSINYGYTF,TGCGCCAGCAGCTTGAGCGGCTCTATTAACTATGGCTACACCTTC,TRBJ1-2,TRBV5-1,-,-
CASHDRGRLSSGNTIYF,TGTGCCAGTCACGACAGGGGGCGGCTGAGCTCTGGAAACACCATATATTTT,TRBJ1-3,TRBV28,few,TRBD1
CASSPWPEATNEKLFF,TGTGCCAGCAGCCCATGGCCGGAGGCAACTAATGAAAAACTGTTTTTT,TRBJ1-4,TRBV7-8,many,-
CASSGNTEAFF,TGTGCCAGCAGCGGAAACACTGAAGCTTTCTTT,TRBJ1-1,TRBV11-2,many,-
CASSVGAGTSMGAFF,TGTGCCAGCAGTGTGGGGGCGGGGACCAGCATGGGAGCTTTCTTT,TRBJ1-1,TRBV25-1,few,-
CASAATGASTDTQYF,TGTGCCAGCGCGGCCACAGGGGCGAGCACAGATACGCAGTATTTT,TRBJ2-3,TRBV27,few,TRBD1
CASGQGQETQYF,TGCGCCAGCGGACAGGGGCAAGAGACCCAGTACTTC,TRBJ2-5,TRBV5-1,many,TRBD1
CASSLAGTSGGGTTGELFF,TGTGCCAGCAGCTTAGCGGGGACTAGCGGGGGAGGAACAACCGGGGAGCTGTTTTTT,TRBJ2-2,TRBV7-6,many,TRBD2
CAISVWAQPSDTQYF,TGTGCCATCAGTGTCTGGGCCCAACCATCAGATACGCAGTATTTT,TRBJ2-3,TRBV10-3,-,-
CASSPGTGVNGYGYTF,TGTGCCAGCAGTCCCGGGACAGGGGTCAACGGCTATGGCTACACCTTC,TRBJ1-2,TRBV11-2,few,TRBD1
CASTFGSTRTYEQYF,TGTGCCAGCACTTTCGGGTCTACTAGGACCTACGAGCAGTACTTC,TRBJ2-7,TRBV28,-,-